This entry concerns a single T cell receptor beta chain. Only a few counts were recorded for this clonotype. This receptor's antigen is unknown. No clone much larger than this one lies a single base away; base qualities are absent. The library came from 5' RACE. Reads for this sample came from an Illumina HiSeq 2500. A second PCR of 7 to 11 cycles was performed with a sample-barcoded 5' primer and a J-beta primer mix. A unique molecular identifier was introduced onto each TCR beta cDNA molecule by a template-switch 5' adaptor carrying 12 random nucleotides. At least 3 million CDR3-containing paired-end reads were obtained from each sample. The Mint cDNA synthesis kit, primed by a TRBC-specific oligonucleotide, was used to synthesize first-strand cDNA from all RNA. Following uracil-DNA glycosylase treatment, a first 18-cycle PCR with universal primers M1SS and BC2_uni_R was performed on all cDNA. On the authors' methods: Each sample was normalized by randomly selecting 1 million high-quality reads, each carrying a distinct molecular identifier. Reads with shared molecular identifiers were discarded instead of being binned into consensus sequences. MiTCR, set to a Q25 quality threshold and the strictest error-elimination algorithm, was used for CDR3 identification, clonotype clustering and error correction. A nonparametric unseen species model with Euler transformation was used to estimate a lower bound on total TCR beta diversity. Through fastp at Q25 and MiXCR, TCRdb rebuilt clones from the public reads, retaining in-frame beta chains. Duplicate CDR3 protein sequences are folded into a single record with the most common DNA and genes. The V and J calls come from TCRdb's annotation, not from the publication. Here the sample has roughly 1.7 million distinct CDR3 sequences; roughly 32% occur a single time. The ten largest clones capture approximately 10% of the sample.

This sample was taken from a study of blood T cells in healthy people across ages (dated by TCRdb to between 2015 and 2017). At the level of the whole study: In model experiments, template switching captured about one uniquely barcoded TCR beta cDNA molecule for every two T cells. The study measured age-related changes in TCR beta repertoire diversity using deep sequencing normalized with unique cDNA molecular identifiers. For two donors (one aged 18 to 29 and one aged 80 or older), the study analyzed two additional independent replicas of 1 million unique cDNA reads from the same blood draw. To avoid experimental bias, donors of different ages were randomly spread across the sequencing lanes. Donors were grouped into four age groups: young (average about 15 years), middle-aged (39), aged (over 55) and long-lived (around 82). Broader findings and caveats from the paper: Estimates of total diversity from one million sequenced T cells were regarded as lower bounds and underestimates. As age increased, observed TCR beta diversity per million T cells dropped in a roughly linear way, and a significant reduction was already evident by age about 40. Compared with the aged group, more naive CD4+ T cells, fewer expanded clones and increased TCR diversity were shown by the long-lived group, suggesting age selection. Since profiling was done on bulk unsorted PBMCs, naive and antigen-experienced compartments could not be conclusively compared. A strong correlation was found between observed TCR beta diversity and the percentage of naive T cells measured by flow cytometry. Because the CMV infection status of the donors was unknown, age-related changes in expanded clonotypes may potentially have been confounded.

Trimming takes 2 bases off V and 5 bases off J; junction bases not matched to a gene: 12. CDR1 and CDR2, looked up from the germline V gene, are LGHNA and YNFKEQ. The CDR3 starts with the cysteine, ends with the phenylalanine, and has 17 residues. The CDR3 DNA has 51 bases and is translated from base 1. The roughly 39 donors, aged about 6 to 95 years, were systemically healthy Caucasian individuals from Russia. Each donor gave approximately 9.4 milliliters of peripheral blood, drawn into EDTA-treated Vacutainer tubes. PBMCs were isolated by Ficoll-Paque density-gradient centrifugation, with at least 6 million obtained per sample. Total RNA, at least 6 micrograms per sample, was extracted from PBMCs with Trizol reagent. For every donor, an aliquot of PBMCs went through flow cytometry to measure the percentages of naive CD45RAhigh/CD27high T cells.

The chain uses TRBV4-2 and TRBJ2-1, with 7 central nucleotides matching TRBD2. The TCR originated in a woman between 25 and 40 years old in good health. The sample was blood. The sequenced DNA is TGTGCCAGCAGCCAACCCCCGGGACTAACGGGAGACAATGAGCAGTTCTTC. This codes for CASSQPPGLTGDNEQFF.